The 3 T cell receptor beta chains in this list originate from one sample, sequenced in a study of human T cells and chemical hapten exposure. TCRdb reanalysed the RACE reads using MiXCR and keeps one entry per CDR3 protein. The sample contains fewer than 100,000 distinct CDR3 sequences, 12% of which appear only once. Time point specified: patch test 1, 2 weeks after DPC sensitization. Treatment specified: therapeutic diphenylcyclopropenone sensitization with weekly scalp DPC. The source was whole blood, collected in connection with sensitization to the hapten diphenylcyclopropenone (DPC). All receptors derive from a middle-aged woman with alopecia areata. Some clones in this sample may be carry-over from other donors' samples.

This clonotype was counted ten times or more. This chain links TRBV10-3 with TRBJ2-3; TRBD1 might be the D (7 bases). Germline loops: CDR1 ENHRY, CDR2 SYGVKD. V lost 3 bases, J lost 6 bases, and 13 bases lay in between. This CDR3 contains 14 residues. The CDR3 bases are TGTGCCATCAGTGACAGGGGGGTGGCGGATACGCAGTATTTT. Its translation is CAISDRGVADTQYF.

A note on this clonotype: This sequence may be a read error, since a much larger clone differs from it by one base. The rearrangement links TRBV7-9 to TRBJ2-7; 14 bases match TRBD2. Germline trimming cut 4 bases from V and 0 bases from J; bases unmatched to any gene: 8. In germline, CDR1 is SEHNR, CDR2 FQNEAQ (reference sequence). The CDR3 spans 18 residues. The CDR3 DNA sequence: TGTGCCAGCAGCTCAAGGACTAGCGGGAGGCCCAGCTCCTACGAGCAGTACTTC. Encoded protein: CASSSRTSGRPSSYEQYF.

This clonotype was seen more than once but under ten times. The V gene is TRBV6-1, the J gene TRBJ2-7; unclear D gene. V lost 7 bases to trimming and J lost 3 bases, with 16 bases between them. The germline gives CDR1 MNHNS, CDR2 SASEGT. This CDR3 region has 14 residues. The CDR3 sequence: CASIALLDGYEQYF. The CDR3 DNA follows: TGTGCCAGCATCGCTCTCTTGGACGGCTACGAGCAGTACTTC.